This TCR beta chain was found in a study of cytomegalovirus exposure and HLA in healthy donors. PCR used 60 Vbeta primers and 13 Jbeta primers. Measured with immunoSEQ multiplex PCR; TCRdb has only the in-frame clones, and not every one. This sample has about 170,000 clones, with approximately 84% found just once. This clone has only a few counts. Material for sequencing was PBMCs. This receptor was obtained from a woman in her 50s in good health and CMV-seropositive.

The CDR3 loop reads CASSPPSLRGAFF. The CDR3 DNA sequence: TGCGCCAGCAGCCCCCCTTCCTTGAGGGGGGCTTTCTTT. The V call is TRBV4-1, the J call TRBJ1-1; perhaps TRBD1 as D (6 bases). The CDR3 loop spans 13 amino acids. The germline CDR1 and CDR2 sequences are MGHRA and YSYEKL. The V end was cut by 4 bases, the J end by 11 bases, with 17 bases between.